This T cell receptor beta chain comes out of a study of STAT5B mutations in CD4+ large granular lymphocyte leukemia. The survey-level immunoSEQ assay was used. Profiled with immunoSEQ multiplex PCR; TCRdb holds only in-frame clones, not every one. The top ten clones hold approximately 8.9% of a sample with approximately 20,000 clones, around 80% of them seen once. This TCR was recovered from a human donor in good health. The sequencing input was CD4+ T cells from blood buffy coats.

CDR3 loop: CASSYEGARGNTIYF. The DNA for the CDR3 is TGTGCCAGCAGTTACGAGGGGGCGAGAGGAAACACCATATATTTT. This sequence joins TRBV6-5 and TRBJ1-3; TRBD1 aligns across 7 bases. This CDR3 region has 15 residues. CDR1 and CDR2 from the germline V gene are MNHEY and SVGAGI. The J segment lost 4 bases and the V segment lost 2 bases, leaving 5 bases of the junction unmatched.